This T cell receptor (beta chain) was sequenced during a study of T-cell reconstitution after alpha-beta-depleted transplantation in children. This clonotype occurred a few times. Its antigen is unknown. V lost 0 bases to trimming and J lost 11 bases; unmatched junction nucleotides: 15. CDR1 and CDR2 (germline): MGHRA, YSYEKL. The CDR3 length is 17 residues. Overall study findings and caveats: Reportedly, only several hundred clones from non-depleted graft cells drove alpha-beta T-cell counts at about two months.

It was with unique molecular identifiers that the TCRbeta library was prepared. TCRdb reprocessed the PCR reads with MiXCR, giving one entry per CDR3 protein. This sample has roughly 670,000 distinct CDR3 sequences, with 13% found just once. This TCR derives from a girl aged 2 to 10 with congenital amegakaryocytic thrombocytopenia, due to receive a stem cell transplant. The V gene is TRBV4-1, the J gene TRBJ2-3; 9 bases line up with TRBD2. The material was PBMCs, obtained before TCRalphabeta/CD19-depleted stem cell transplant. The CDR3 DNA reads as TGCGCCAGCAGCCAAGATCTCGCGGGAGGGATTCGAGTGGGGCAGTATTTT. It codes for CASSQDLAGGIRVGQYF.